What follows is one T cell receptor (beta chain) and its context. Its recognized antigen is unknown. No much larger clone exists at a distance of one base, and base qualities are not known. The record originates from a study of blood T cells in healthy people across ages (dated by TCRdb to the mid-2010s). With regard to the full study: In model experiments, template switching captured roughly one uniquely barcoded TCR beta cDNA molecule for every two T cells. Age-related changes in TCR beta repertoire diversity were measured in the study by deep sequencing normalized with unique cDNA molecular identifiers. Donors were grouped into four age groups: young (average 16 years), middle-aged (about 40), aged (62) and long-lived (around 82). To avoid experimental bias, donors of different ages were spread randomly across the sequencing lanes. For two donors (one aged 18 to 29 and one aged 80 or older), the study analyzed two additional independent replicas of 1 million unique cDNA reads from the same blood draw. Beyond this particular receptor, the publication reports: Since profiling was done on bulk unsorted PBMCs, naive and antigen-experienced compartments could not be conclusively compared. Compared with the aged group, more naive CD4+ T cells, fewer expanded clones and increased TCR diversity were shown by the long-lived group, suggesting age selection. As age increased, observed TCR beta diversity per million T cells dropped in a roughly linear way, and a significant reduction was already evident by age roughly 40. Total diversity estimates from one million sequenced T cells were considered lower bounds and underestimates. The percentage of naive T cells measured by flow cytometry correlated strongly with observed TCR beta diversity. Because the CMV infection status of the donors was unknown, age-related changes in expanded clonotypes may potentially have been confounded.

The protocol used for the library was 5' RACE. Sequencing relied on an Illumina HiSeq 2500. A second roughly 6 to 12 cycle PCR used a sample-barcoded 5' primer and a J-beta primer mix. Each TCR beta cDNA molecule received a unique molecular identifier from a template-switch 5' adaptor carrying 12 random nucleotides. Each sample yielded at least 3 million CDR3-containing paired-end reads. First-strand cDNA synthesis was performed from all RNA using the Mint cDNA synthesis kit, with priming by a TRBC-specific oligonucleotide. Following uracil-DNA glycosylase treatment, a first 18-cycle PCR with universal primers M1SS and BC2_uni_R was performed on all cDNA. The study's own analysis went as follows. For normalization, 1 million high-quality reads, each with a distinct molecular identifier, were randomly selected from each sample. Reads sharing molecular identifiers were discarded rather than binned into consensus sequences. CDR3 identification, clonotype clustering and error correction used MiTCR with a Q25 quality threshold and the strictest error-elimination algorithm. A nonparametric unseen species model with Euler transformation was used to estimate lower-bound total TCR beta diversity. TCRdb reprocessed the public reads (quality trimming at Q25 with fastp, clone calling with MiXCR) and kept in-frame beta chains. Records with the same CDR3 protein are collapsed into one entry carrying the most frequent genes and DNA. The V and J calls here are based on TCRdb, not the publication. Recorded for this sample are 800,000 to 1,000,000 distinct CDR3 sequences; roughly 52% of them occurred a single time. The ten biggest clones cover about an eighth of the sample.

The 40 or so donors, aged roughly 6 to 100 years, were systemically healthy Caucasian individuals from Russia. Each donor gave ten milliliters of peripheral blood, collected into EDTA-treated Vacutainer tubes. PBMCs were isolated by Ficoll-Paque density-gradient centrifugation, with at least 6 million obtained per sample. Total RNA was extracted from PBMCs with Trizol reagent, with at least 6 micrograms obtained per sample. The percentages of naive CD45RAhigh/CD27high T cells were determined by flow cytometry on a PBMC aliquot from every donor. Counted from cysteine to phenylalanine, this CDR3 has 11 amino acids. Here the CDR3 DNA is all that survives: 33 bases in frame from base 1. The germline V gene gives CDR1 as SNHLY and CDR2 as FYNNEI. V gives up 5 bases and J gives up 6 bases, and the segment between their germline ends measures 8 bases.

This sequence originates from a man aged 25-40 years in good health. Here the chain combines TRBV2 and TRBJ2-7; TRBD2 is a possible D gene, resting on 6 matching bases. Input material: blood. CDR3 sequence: CASSRGSEQYF. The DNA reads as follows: TGTGCCAGCAGTCGGGGGAGCGAGCAGTACTTC.